These 18 T cell receptor beta chains were sequenced from one sample in a study of OX40 agonist ivuxolimab in advanced cancers. Sequencing was performed with immunoSEQ multiplex PCR; in TCRdb, only in-frame clones are kept and a portion is missing. The profile covers about 31,000 clones, with about 80% appearing a single time and roughly 22% taken by the ten largest. The sequences come from CD4+ or CD8+ T cells sorted from blood, collected in a trial of the OX40 agonist ivuxolimab. The receptors come from an adult with an advanced solid tumor such as melanoma, head and neck, liver or kidney cancer.

As to this clone: The same CDR3 can be traced to other DNA sequences in this sample. This sequence joins TRBV28 and TRBJ1-1, with D perhaps matching TRBD1 (6 bases). The germline V and J ends were trimmed by 6 bases and 1 base, with 12 bases remaining between them. Germline CDR1 MDHEN, CDR2 SYDVKM. This CDR3 is 14 amino acids long. The CDR3 here is CASSLGGGNTEAFF. CDR3 DNA: TGTGCCAGCAGCTTAGGGGGTGGGAACACTGAAGCTTTCTTT.

This clone is classed as medium-sized. The V and J genes are TRBV5-4 and TRBJ2-3; a weak D match, TRBD1 (5 bases). Trimming cost V 0 bases and J 5 bases, with 10 bases left between them. The CDR3 has 14 residues. The germline V gene encodes CDR1 SGHNT and CDR2 YYREEE (reference sequence). The CDR3 sequence is CASSLEQVVDTQYF. The DNA for the CDR3 is TGTGCCAGCAGCTTGGAACAGGTAGTAGATACGCAGTATTTT.

This rearrangement joins TRBV30 to TRBJ2-6, with TRBD1 matching 8 bases. Trimming cost V 1 base and J 0 bases; bases outside gene matches: 5. The germline gives CDR1 GTSNPN, CDR2 SVGIG (reference sequence). The CDR3 has 17 residues. The DNA of the CDR3 is TGTGCCTGGAGTGGAGGACAGGGCACCTCTGGGGCCAACGTCCTGACTTTC. Translated: CAWSGGQGTSGANVLTF.

The chain employs TRBV30 and TRBJ1-1; D call uncertain. V lost 0 bases to trimming and J lost 4 bases, with 6 bases between them. The CDR3 is 12 amino acids. The germline gives CDR1 GTSNPN, CDR2 SVGIG (reference sequence). The CDR3 DNA is TGTGCCTGGAGTGTCTATTCCACTGAAGCTTTCTTT. Amino acids: CAWSVYSTEAFF. The full variable domain, rest sourced from reference TRBV30 and TRBJ1-1, is SQTIHQWPATLVQPVGSPLSLECTVEGTSNPNLYWYRQAAGRGLQLLFYSVGIGQISSEVPQNLSASRPQDRQFILSSKKLLLSDSGFYLCAWSVYSTEAFFGQGTRLTVV.

This chain joins TRBV5-4 and TRBJ2-1; D is unresolved. The CDR3 is 16 amino acids. The germline CDR1 and CDR2 sequences are SGHNT and YYREEE (reference sequence). V lost 0 bases and J 0 bases, leaving 10 bases between the germline ends. In DNA form, the CDR3 reads TGTGCCAGCAGCTTGGGGCACCCGAGCTCCTACAATGAGCAGTTCTTC. Translated: CASSLGHPSSYNEQFF.

This chain connects TRBV6-4 to TRBJ2-3, with a tentative D call TRBD2 (5 bases). There are 14 residues in the CDR3. Germline V gives CDR1 MRHNA, CDR2 SNTAGT. Trimming shortened V by 5 bases and J by 1 base, and 10 bases separated the two germline ends. The CDR3: CASSQAGGTDTQYF. The CDR3 DNA follows: TGTGCCAGCAGTCAAGCCGGGGGCACAGATACGCAGTATTTT.

The V call is TRBV7-2, the J call TRBJ2-7, with 13 bases identical to TRBD2. The CDR3 extends over 15 amino acids. J gave up 6 bases and V 6 bases, and 8 bases lay outside the gene matches. Germline CDR1 and CDR2: SGHTA and FQGNSA. The CDR3, as DNA: TGTGCCAGCAGACCACCGGGACTAGCGGGACGCGAGCAGTACTTC. The encoded protein is CASRPPGLAGREQYF.

This clone has just a few counts. This chain links TRBV28 with TRBJ1-1, with 7 bases that match TRBD1. CDR1 is MDHEN and CDR2 is SYDVKM in the germline V gene. V shed 10 bases, J shed 6 bases, and the junction held 8 bases outside the gene matches. The CDR3 is 12 residues long. The DNA for the CDR3 is TGTGCCACAAAGAGGGGGCTGGCTGAAGCTTTCTTT. Translated: CATKRGLAEAFF.

The chain combines TRBV4-3 with TRBJ2-7; 9 nucleotides line up with TRBD2. The length of the CDR3 is 15 residues. The germline gives CDR1 LGHNA, CDR2 YSLEER. After removal of 4 bases from V and 5 bases from J, the junction contained 9 bases not matched to a gene. In DNA form, the CDR3 reads TGCGCCAGCAGCCCCGTGAGTAGCGGGAGTAACGAGCAGTACTTC. It translates to CASSPVSSGSNEQYF.

In this sample, this clone turned up a few times. The genes are TRBV9 and TRBJ1-1, with TRBD1 identical over 9 bases. The CDR3 extends over 14 amino acids. From germline, CDR1 is SGDLS and CDR2 YYNGEE. With V trimmed by 0 bases and J by 4 bases, 1 base remained unmatched. The CDR3 reads CASSVATGGTEAFF. In nucleotides, the CDR3 is TGTGCCAGCAGCGTAGCGACAGGGGGCACTGAAGCTTTCTTT.

CDR3 DNA sequence: TGTGCCAGTAGGGGGCCGGCTAACTATGGCTACACCTTC. Its protein is CASRGPANYGYTF. The rearrangement links TRBV19 to TRBJ1-2, with a weak D call TRBD1 (5 bases). This CDR3 contains 13 residues. CDR1 LNHDA and CDR2 SQIVND come from the germline V gene (reference sequence). V was pared by 6 bases and J by 0 bases, with 8 bases between. Variable domain in full (rest from reference TRBV19 and TRBJ1-2): DGGITQSPKYLFRKEGQNVTLSCEQNLNHDAMYWYRQDPGQGLRLIYYSQIVNDFQKGDIAEGYSVSREKKESFPLTVTSAQKNPTAFYLCASRGPANYGYTFGSGTRLTVV.

With regard to this clone: The same CDR3 also results from other DNA sequences found in this sample. The DNA for the CDR3 is TGCGCCAGCAGCCAAGAACCCGGGGGCTCCTACGAGCAGTACTTC. It translates to CASSQEPGGSYEQYF. The chain carries TRBV4-1 and TRBJ2-7; tentative D call: TRBD2 (6 bases). V was pared by 0 bases and J by 0 bases, with 9 bases between. The germline V gene encodes CDR1 MGHRA and CDR2 YSYEKL. The CDR3 has 15 residues.

This chain joins TRBV5-1 and TRBJ2-7; TRBD1 is a possible D gene (6 bases). CDR1 is SGHRS and CDR2 is YFSETQ in the germline V gene. The CDR3 spans 13 residues. Trimming shortened V by 1 base and J by 11 bases, and 16 bases separated the two germline ends. The CDR3 DNA follows: TGCGCCAGCAGCTTGCGTCGACAGGCTCTCGAGTACTTC. Protein sequence: CASSLRRQALEYF.

This chain joins TRBV18 and TRBJ1-4; 8 bases are a match to TRBD1. V trimming: 2 bases; J trimming: 7 bases; junction bases outside the gene matches: 0. Germline CDR1 reads KGHSH; CDR2 reads LQKENI. The CDR3 is made up of 13 amino acids. CDR3 nucleotides: TGTGCCAGCTCACCAGACAGGGGTGAAAAACTGTTTTTT. The encoded protein is CASSPDRGEKLFF.

This clone was seen more than once but under ten times. This chain links TRBV28 with TRBJ2-7; 7 bases are shared with TRBD2. With 4 bases clipped from V and 0 bases from J, the junction kept 6 bases outside the gene matches. The CDR3 extends over 15 amino acids. Per the germline V gene, CDR1 is MDHEN and CDR2 is SYDVKM. The CDR3 nucleotides read TGTGCCAGCAGTTCTTCTAGCGGATACTCCTACGAGCAGTACTTC. Translating it yields CASSSSSGYSYEQYF.

The CDR3 loop is CASSSGTGGTEAFF. The CDR3 coding sequence is TGTGCCAGCAGCTCGGGGACAGGGGGCACTGAAGCTTTCTTT. V gene TRBV7-8 combines with J gene TRBJ1-1; 11 bases fit TRBD1. Germline CDR1 SGHVS, CDR2 FQNEAQ. J gave up 4 bases and V 4 bases, and 2 bases lay outside the gene matches. The CDR3 loop spans 14 amino acids. Full variable domain (missing parts from reference TRBV7-8 and TRBJ1-1): GAGVSQSPRYKVAKRGQDVALRCDPISGHVSLFWYQQALGQGPEFLTYFQNEAQLDKSGLPSDRFFAERPEGSVSTLKIQRTQQEDSAVYLCASSSGTGGTEAFFGQGTRLTVV.

This clone was picked up one time. The chain recombines TRBV29-1 with TRBJ1-1; 7 nucleotides agree with TRBD1. This CDR3 has 13 residues. Germline CDR1 reads SQVTM; CDR2 reads ANQGSEA. Trimming removed 7 bases from V and 2 bases from J; junction bases left unmatched: 7. The CDR3 protein is CSALGQLNTEAFF. The CDR3 nucleotides read TGCAGCGCCCTGGGACAGCTAAACACTGAAGCTTTCTTT. The full variable domain, its missing parts supplied by reference TRBV29-1 and TRBJ1-1, is SAVISQKPSRDICQRGTSLTIQCQVDSQVTMMFWYRQQPGQSLTLIATANQGSEATYESGFVIDKFPISRPNLTFSTLTVSNMSPEDSSIYLCSALGQLNTEAFFGQGTRLTVV.

This clone was recorded only once. V usage is TRBV13 and J usage is TRBJ2-4; D gene unclear. In germline, CDR1 is PRHDT, CDR2 FYEKMQ (reference sequence). This CDR3 contains 15 residues. Deletions cut 4 bases from V and 3 bases from J, with 13 bases between. In DNA, the CDR3 is TGTGCCAGCAGCTCCTTTTTAGAAGGCAAAAACATTCAGTACTTC. This sequence encodes CASSSFLEGKNIQYF.